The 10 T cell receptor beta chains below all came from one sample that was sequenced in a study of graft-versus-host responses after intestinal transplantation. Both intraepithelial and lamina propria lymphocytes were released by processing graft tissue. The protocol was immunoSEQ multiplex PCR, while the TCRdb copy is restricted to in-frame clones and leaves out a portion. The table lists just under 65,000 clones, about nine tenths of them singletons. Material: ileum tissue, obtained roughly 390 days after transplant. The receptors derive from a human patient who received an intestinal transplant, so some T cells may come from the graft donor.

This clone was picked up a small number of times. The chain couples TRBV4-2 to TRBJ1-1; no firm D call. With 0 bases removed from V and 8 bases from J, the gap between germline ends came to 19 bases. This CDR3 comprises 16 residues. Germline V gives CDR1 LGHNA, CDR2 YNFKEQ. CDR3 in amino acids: CASSQDNAVNTQEAFF. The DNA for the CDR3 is TGTGCCAGCAGCCAAGATAATGCAGTAAACACCCAGGAAGCTTTCTTT.

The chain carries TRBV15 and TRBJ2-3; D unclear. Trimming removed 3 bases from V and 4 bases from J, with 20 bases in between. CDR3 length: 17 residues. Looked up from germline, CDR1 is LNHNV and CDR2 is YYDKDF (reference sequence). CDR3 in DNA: TGTGCCACCAGCAGCTTAACGGTGACCCGCGCGGCAGATACGCAGTATTTT. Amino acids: CATSSLTVTRAADTQYF.

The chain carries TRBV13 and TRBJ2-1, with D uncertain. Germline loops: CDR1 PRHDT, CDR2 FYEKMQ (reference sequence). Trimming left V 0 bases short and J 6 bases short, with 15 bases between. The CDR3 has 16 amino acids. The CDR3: CASSLGRVGQSNEQFF. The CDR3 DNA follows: TGTGCCAGCAGCTTAGGGCGCGTAGGGCAGAGCAATGAGCAGTTCTTC.

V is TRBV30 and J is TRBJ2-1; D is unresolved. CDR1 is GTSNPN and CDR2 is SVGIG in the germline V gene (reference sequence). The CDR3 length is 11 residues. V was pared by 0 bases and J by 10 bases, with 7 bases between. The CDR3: CAWSVGDEQFF. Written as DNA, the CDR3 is TGTGCCTGGAGTGTAGGTGACGAGCAGTTCTTC.

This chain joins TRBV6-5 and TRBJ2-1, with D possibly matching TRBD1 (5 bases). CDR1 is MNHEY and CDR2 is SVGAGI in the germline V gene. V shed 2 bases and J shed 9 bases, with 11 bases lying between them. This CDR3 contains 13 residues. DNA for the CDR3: TGTGCCAGCAGTTACGAAACAGGCACTGAGCAGTTCTTC. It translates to CASSYETGTEQFF.

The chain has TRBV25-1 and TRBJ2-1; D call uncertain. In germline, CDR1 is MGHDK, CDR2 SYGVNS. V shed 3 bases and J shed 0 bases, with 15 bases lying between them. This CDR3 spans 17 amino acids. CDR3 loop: CASSELDFISSYNEQFF. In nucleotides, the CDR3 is TGTGCCAGCAGTGAGTTAGACTTCATCAGCTCCTACAATGAGCAGTTCTTC.

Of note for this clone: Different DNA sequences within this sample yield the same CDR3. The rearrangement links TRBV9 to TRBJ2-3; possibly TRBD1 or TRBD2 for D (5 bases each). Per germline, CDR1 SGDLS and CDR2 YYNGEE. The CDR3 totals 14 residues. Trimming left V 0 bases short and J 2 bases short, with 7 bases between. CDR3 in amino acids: CASSVGGDTDTQYF. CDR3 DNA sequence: TGTGCCAGCAGCGTAGGAGGGGACACAGATACGCAGTATTTT. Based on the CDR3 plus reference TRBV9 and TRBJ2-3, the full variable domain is DSGVTQTPKHLITATGQRVTLRCSPRSGDLSVYWYQQSLDQGLQFLIQYYNGEERAKGNILERFSAQQFPDLHSELNLSSLELGDSALYFCASSVGGDTDTQYFGPGTRLTVL.

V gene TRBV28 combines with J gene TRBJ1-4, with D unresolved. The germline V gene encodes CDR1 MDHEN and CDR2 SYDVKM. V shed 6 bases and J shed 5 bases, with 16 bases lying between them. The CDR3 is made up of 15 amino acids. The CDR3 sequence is CASSSPRTGNEKLFF. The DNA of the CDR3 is TGTGCCAGCAGCTCCCCCCGGACCGGAAATGAAAAACTGTTTTTT.

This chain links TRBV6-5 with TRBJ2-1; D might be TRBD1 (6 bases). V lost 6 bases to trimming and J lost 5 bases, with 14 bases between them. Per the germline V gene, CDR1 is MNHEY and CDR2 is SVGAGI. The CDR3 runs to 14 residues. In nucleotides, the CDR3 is TGTGCCAGCAGGAGGGAAACAGGGAACAATGAGCAGTTCTTC. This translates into CASRRETGNNEQFF.

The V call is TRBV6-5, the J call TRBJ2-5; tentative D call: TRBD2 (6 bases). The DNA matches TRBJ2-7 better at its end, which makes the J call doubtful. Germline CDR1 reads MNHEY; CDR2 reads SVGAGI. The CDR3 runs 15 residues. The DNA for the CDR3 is TGTGCCAGCAGTTACGGAGGGGCAGGGCGATACGAGCAGTACTTC. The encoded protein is CASSYGGAGRYEQYF.